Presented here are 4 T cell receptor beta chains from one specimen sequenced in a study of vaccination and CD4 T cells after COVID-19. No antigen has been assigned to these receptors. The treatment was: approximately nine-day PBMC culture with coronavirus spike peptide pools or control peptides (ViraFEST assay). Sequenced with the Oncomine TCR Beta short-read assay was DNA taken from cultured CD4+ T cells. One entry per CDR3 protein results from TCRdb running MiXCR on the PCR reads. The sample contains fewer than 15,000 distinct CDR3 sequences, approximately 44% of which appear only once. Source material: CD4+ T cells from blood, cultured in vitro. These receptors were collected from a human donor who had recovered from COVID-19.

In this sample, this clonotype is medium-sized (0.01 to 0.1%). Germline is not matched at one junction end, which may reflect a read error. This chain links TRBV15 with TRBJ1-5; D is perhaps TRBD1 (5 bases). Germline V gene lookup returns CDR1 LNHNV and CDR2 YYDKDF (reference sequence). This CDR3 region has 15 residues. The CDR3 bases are TGTGCCACCAGCCGAGAATCCAGGGGCAATCAGCCCCAGCATTTT. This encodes CATSRESRGNQPQHF.

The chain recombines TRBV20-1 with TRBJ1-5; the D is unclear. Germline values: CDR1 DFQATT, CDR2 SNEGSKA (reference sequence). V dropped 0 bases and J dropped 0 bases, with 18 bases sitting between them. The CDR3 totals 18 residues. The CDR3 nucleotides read TGCAGTGCTAGAGAAAGTGGCAGTCAGTTATATAGCAATCAGCCCCAGCATTTT. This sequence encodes CSARESGSQLYSNQPQHF.

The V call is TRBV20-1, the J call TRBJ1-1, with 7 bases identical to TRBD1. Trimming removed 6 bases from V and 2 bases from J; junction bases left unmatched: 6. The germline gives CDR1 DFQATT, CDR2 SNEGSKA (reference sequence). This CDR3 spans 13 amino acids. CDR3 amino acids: CSALDRLNTEAFF. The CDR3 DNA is TGCAGTGCCTTGGACAGGTTAAACACTGAAGCTTTCTTT.

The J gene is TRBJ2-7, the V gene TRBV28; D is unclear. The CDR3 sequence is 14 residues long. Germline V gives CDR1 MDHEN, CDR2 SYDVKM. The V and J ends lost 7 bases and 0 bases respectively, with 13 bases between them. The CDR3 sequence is CASIAESSSYEQYF. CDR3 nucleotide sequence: TGTGCCAGCATCGCGGAGTCGAGCTCCTACGAGCAGTACTTC.